This T cell receptor beta chain came from a study of control samples from healthy donors and cancer patients. The germline V and J ends were trimmed by 2 bases and 3 bases, with 14 bases remaining between them. Germline CDR1 reads KGHDR; CDR2 reads SFDVKD. This CDR3 has 16 residues. The assay was immunoSEQ multiplex PCR, and TCRdb's table has in-frame clones only and misses some. The sample shows approximately 150,000 clones, roughly nine tenths of them seen only once. This TCR was sampled from a woman aged 25 to 39 in good health. Sequencing input: blood. The chain joins TRBV24-1 to TRBJ2-3; possibly TRBD2 for D (6 bases). The CDR3 loop is CATSDYRTKPTDTQYF. In nucleotides, the CDR3 is TGTGCCACCAGTGATTATAGGACTAAACCGACAGATACGCAGTATTTT.